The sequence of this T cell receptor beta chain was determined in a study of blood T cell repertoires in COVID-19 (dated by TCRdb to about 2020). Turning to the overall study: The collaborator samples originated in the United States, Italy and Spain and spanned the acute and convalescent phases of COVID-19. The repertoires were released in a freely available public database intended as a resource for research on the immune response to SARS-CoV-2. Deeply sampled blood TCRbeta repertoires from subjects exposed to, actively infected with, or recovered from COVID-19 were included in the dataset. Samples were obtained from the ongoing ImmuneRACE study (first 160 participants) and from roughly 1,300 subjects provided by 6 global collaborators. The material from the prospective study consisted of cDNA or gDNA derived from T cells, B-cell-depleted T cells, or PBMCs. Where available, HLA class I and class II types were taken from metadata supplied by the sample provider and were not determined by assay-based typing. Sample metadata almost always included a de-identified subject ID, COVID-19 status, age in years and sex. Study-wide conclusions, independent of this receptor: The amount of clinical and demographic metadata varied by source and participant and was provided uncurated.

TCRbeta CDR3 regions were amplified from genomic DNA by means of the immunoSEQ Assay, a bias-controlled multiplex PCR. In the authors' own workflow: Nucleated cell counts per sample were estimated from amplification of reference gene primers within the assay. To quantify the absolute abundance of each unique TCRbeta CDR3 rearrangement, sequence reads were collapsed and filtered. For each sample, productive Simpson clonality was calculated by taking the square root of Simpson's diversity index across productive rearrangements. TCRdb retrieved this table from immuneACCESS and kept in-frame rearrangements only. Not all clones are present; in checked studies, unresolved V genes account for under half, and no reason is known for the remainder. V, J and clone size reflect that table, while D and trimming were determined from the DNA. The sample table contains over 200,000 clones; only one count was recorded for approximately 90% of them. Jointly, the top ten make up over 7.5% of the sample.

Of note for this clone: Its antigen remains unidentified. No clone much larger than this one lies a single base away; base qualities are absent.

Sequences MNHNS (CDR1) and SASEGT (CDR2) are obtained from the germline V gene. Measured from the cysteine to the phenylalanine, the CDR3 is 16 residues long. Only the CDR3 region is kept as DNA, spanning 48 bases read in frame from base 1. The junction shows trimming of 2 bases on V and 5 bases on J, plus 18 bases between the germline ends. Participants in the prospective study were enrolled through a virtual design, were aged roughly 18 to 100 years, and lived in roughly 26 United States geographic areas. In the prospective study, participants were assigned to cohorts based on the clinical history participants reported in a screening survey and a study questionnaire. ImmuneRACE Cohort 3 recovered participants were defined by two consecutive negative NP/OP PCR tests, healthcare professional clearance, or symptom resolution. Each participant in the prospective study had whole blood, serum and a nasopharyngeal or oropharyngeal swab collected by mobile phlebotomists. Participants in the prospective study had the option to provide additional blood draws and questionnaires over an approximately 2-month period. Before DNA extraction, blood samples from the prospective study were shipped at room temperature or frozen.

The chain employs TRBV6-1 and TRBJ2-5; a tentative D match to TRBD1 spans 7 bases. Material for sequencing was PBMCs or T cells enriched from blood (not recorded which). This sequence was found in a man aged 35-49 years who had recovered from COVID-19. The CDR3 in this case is CASSEFWTGGTETQYF. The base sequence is TGTGCCAGCAGTGAATTCTGGACAGGAGGGACTGAGACCCAGTACTTC.